The 27 T cell receptor beta chains listed next were all sequenced from one sample in a study of long-term antiretroviral therapy in people with HIV. The libraries were made with immunoSEQ v3.0 at survey level. This table comes from immunoSEQ multiplex PCR, and its TCRdb copy is limited to in-frame clones, with some not included. Here the sample spans nearly 20,000 clones, 80% being singletons. Material: unsorted PBMCs, obtained 0.2 years after starting antiretroviral therapy. These receptors were taken from a woman in her 40s with HIV.

The chain carries TRBV29-1 and TRBJ2-7, with 13 positions matching TRBD2. V was clipped by 4 bases and J by 6 bases; unmatched bases: 3. The CDR3 contains 13 residues. CDR1 is SQVTM, CDR2 ANQGSEA, per germline. Written as DNA, the CDR3 is TGCAGCGTTGGACTAGCGGGGGGAGCCGAGCAGTACTTC. Residues: CSVGLAGGAEQYF.

This clone was seen more than once but under ten times. The V call is TRBV2, the J call TRBJ1-2; D is undetermined. Germline V lookup: CDR1 SNHLY, CDR2 FYNNEI. V shed 2 bases and J shed 2 bases, with 9 bases lying between them. The CDR3 consists of 14 residues. Here the CDR3 reads CASSETQRNYGYTF. The CDR3 region has the DNA TGTGCCAGCAGTGAAACGCAGAGGAACTATGGCTACACCTTC.

CDR3 coding DNA: TGTGCCATCCGATCCAATGAAAAACTGTTTTTT. Translation gives CAIRSNEKLFF. The V gene is TRBV6-6, the J gene TRBJ1-4, with no clear D. This CDR3 contains 11 residues. Germline V CDR1 and CDR2: MNHNY, SVGAGI (reference sequence). V was trimmed by 10 bases and J by 5 bases, leaving 8 bases between them.

This sequence joins TRBV5-1 and TRBJ2-3, with 8 nucleotides matching TRBD1. J lost 1 base, V lost 7 bases, and 2 bases had no gene match. Germline lookup yields CDR1 SGHRS and CDR2 YFSETQ. The CDR3 is made up of 13 amino acids. The CDR3 DNA reads as TGCGCCAGCTCGACAGGGGGCACAGATACGCAGTATTTT. Translating it yields CASSTGGTDTQYF. The full variable domain, rest sourced from reference TRBV5-1 and TRBJ2-3, is KAGVTQTPRYLIKTRGQQVTLSCSPISGHRSVSWYQQTPGQGLQFLFEYFSETQRNKGNFPGRFSGRQFSNSRSEMNVSTLELGDSALYLCASSTGGTDTQYFGPGTRLTVL.

This clone was found a few times. The rearrangement joins TRBV4-1 to TRBJ1-5; D is unresolved. The germline V and J ends were trimmed by 0 bases and 4 bases, with 10 bases remaining between them. The CDR3 extends over 15 amino acids. Germline assignment: CDR1 MGHRA and CDR2 YSYEKL. CDR3 residues: CASSQDRSVNQPQHF. The CDR3 DNA sequence: TGCGCCAGCAGCCAAGATAGGTCGGTGAATCAGCCCCAGCATTTT.

The J gene is TRBJ1-5, the V gene TRBV27, with D possibly being TRBD1 (6 bases). The germline CDR1 and CDR2 sequences are MNHEY and SMNVEV (reference sequence). Trimming cost V 6 bases and J 5 bases, with 14 bases left between them. The CDR3 is made up of 14 amino acids. The CDR3 DNA reads TGTGCCAGCAGGGAAGGGACACACCATCAGCCCCAGCATTTT. It yields the protein CASREGTHHQPQHF.

This chain links TRBV6-1 with TRBJ2-5; possible D gene TRBD1, 6 bases. The germline V gene encodes CDR1 MNHNS and CDR2 SASEGT. This CDR3 comprises 13 residues. The V gene lost 5 bases and the J gene lost 2 bases, with 9 bases spanning the gap. CDR3 sequence reads: CASSRGQQETQYF. The CDR3 nucleotides are TGTGCCAGCAGTCGTGGACAGCAAGAGACCCAGTACTTC.

The rearrangement links TRBV7-9 to TRBJ2-5; no clear D. Germline lookup yields CDR1 SEHNR and CDR2 FQNEAQ (reference sequence). CDR3 length: 14 residues. Deletions cut 2 bases from V and 9 bases from J, with 16 bases between. Here the CDR3 reads CASSLINSESPQYF. CDR3 DNA sequence: TGTGCCAGCAGCTTAATAAATAGTGAGAGCCCCCAGTACTTC.

The count of this clone is one. The chain carries TRBV7-8 and TRBJ1-1; D remains unclear. The V end was cut by 5 bases, the J end by 7 bases, with 11 bases between. This CDR3 has 12 amino acids. Per germline, CDR1 SGHVS and CDR2 FQNEAQ. The CDR3 sequence: CASSPSGREAFF. The CDR3, as DNA: TGTGCCAGCAGCCCCTCGGGCCGTGAAGCTTTCTTT. The full variable domain, its missing parts supplied by reference TRBV7-8 and TRBJ1-1, is GAGVSQSPRYKVAKRGQDVALRCDPISGHVSLFWYQQALGQGPEFLTYFQNEAQLDKSGLPSDRFFAERPEGSVSTLKIQRTQQEDSAVYLCASSPSGREAFFGQGTRLTVV.

This sequence joins TRBV5-5 and TRBJ2-5; 10 bases line up with TRBD1. The CDR3 spans 16 residues. V gave up 0 bases and J gave up 5 bases; unmatched junction bases: 7. CDR1 and CDR2 from the germline V gene are SGHKS and YYEKEE (reference sequence). Here the CDR3 reads CASSLAGGTGAETQYF. Written as DNA, the CDR3 is TGTGCCAGCAGCTTGGCCGGGGGGACAGGGGCGGAGACCCAGTACTTC.

This rearrangement joins TRBV30 to TRBJ2-7, with a tentative D call TRBD2 (6 bases). Germline CDR1 is GTSNPN and CDR2 is SVGIG (reference sequence). CDR3 length: 13 amino acids. The V and J ends lost 1 base and 5 bases respectively, with 12 bases between them. The CDR3 sequence is CAWSATEGNEQYF. The CDR3 nucleotides are TGTGCCTGGAGTGCCACGGAGGGAAACGAGCAGTACTTC.

This clone was picked up one time. The rearrangement links TRBV2 to TRBJ2-3; D might be TRBD1 or TRBD2, each matching 5 bases. This CDR3 has 15 residues. Germline lookup yields CDR1 SNHLY and CDR2 FYNNEI. Between the trimmed V and J ends, which lost 5 bases and 2 bases, there was a span of 14 bases. The CDR3: CASSTGWGTTDTQYF. The CDR3 coding sequence is TGTGCCAGCAGTACTGGTTGGGGGACCACAGATACGCAGTATTTT. Based on the CDR3 plus reference TRBV2 and TRBJ2-3, the full variable domain is EPEVTQTPSHQVTQMGQEVILRCVPISNHLYFYWYRQILGQKVEFLVSFYNNEISEKSEIFDDQFSVERPDGSNFTLKIRSTKLEDSAMYFCASSTGWGTTDTQYFGPGTRLTVL.

The gene calls are TRBV7-9 and TRBJ1-1; D is ambiguous. Germline V gives CDR1 SEHNR, CDR2 FQNEAQ (reference sequence). V lost 3 bases, J lost 5 bases, and 10 bases lay in between. The CDR3 runs 13 residues. CDR3 protein: CASSFNAATEAFF. DNA of the CDR3: TGTGCCAGCAGCTTCAATGCAGCTACTGAAGCTTTCTTT. Full variable domain (missing parts from reference TRBV7-9 and TRBJ1-1): DTGVSQNPRHKITKRGQNVTFRCDPISEHNRLYWYRQTLGQGPEFLTYFQNEAQLEKSRLLSDRFSAERPKGSFSTLEIQRTEQGDSAMYLCASSFNAATEAFFGQGTRLTVV.

This clone came up once. The chain is built from TRBV29-1 and TRBJ2-5, with a tentative D call TRBD2 (6 bases). The CDR3 is 12 amino acids. The V and J ends lost 1 base and 9 bases respectively, with 12 bases between them. Per germline, CDR1 SQVTM and CDR2 ANQGSEA. Here the CDR3 reads CSVEGLDGAQYF. The CDR3 nucleotides read TGCAGCGTTGAAGGACTAGACGGGGCCCAGTACTTC.

This clone turned up a few times. The gene calls are TRBV11-2 and TRBJ2-2, with 7 nucleotides matching TRBD1. The CDR3 contains 16 residues. The V gene's germline CDR1 is SGHAT and CDR2 FQNNGV. The J segment lost 1 base and the V segment lost 5 bases, leaving 7 bases of the junction unmatched. The CDR3 bases are TGTGCCAGCAGCCCCACAGGACAGGTGAACACCGGGGAGCTGTTTTTT. As protein: CASSPTGQVNTGELFF.

The gene calls are TRBV7-2 and TRBJ2-6; a weak D match, TRBD2 (5 bases). The germline gives CDR1 SGHTA, CDR2 FQGNSA. Trimming pared 5 bases from V and 0 bases from J, leaving 5 bases between. This CDR3 comprises 14 residues. The CDR3 reads CASSGSSGANVLTF. The CDR3 region has the DNA TGTGCCAGCAGCGGGAGCTCTGGGGCCAACGTCCTGACTTTC.

V is TRBV19 and J is TRBJ1-2; D call uncertain. Germline CDR1 LNHDA, CDR2 SQIVND (reference sequence). The CDR3 is 11 residues long. Trimming took off 1 base at V and 4 bases at J, with 1 base between the two ends. The CDR3 is CASSIGYGYTF. CDR3 bases: TGTGCCAGTAGTATAGGCTATGGCTACACCTTC.

The chain employs TRBV5-1 and TRBJ2-3, with unresolved D. The CDR3 covers 15 residues. The V gene lost 0 bases and the J gene lost 3 bases, with 11 bases spanning the gap. CDR1 is SGHRS, CDR2 YFSETQ, per germline. Here the CDR3 reads CASSLGPRATDTQYF. Written as DNA, the CDR3 is TGCGCCAGCAGCTTGGGTCCTAGAGCTACAGATACGCAGTATTTT.

This rearrangement joins TRBV27 to TRBJ2-7, with TRBD2 matching 9 bases. The CDR3 runs 14 residues. In germline, CDR1 is MNHEY, CDR2 SMNVEV (reference sequence). V lost 2 bases, J lost 4 bases, and 3 bases stayed unmatched. The CDR3 sequence: CASSLGTSTYEQYF. The CDR3 bases are TGTGCCAGCAGTTTAGGGACTAGCACGTACGAGCAGTACTTC.

The chain employs TRBV21-1 and TRBJ2-7; TRBD2, the table's D call, lacks a check against the DNA. TRBV21-1 is deemed a pseudogene. The CDR3 totals 14 residues. CDR3 amino acids: CASFKKSGGGEQYF. Here the CDR3 DNA reads TGTGCCAGCTTCAAAAAGTCCGGTGGGGGGGAGCAGTACTTC.

This chain connects TRBV15 to TRBJ2-7; 10 positions agree with TRBD1. There are 15 residues in the CDR3. V lost 4 bases to trimming and J lost 5 bases; unmatched junction nucleotides: 8. The germline V gene encodes CDR1 LNHNV and CDR2 YYDKDF (reference sequence). The CDR3 sequence is CATSTGGTGDHEQYF. The CDR3 nucleotides are TGTGCCACCAGCACTGGAGGGACAGGGGACCACGAGCAGTACTTC.

The rearrangement uses TRBV4-2 and TRBJ2-5; 7 bases fit TRBD2. Trimming cost V 0 bases and J 3 bases; bases outside gene matches: 4. Germline CDR1 reads LGHNA; CDR2 reads YNFKEQ. The CDR3 covers 15 residues. The chain's CDR3 is CASSQDAGVKETQYF. The CDR3 DNA sequence: TGTGCCAGCAGCCAAGACGCGGGGGTAAAAGAGACCCAGTACTTC.

J is TRBJ1-1 and V is TRBV7-9; no firm D call. This CDR3 has 16 residues. Germline V CDR1 and CDR2: SEHNR, FQNEAQ (reference sequence). V lost 1 base and J lost 4, with 16 bases in between. DNA of the CDR3: TGTGCCAGCAGCTTAGGGGCGGGGTTCGAGTTCACTGAAGCTTTCTTT. It is translated as CASSLGAGFEFTEAFF.

V gene TRBV4-2 combines with J gene TRBJ2-5, with a possible D match to TRBD2 (5 bases). The germline CDR1 and CDR2 sequences are LGHNA and YNFKEQ. The V and J ends lost 4 bases and 5 bases respectively, with 11 bases between them. The CDR3 has 13 residues. The CDR3 loop is CASSPGITETQYF. CDR3 DNA sequence: TGTGCCAGCAGCCCGGGGATCACCGAGACCCAGTACTTC.

V usage is TRBV5-5 and J usage is TRBJ2-3; D gene unclear. The CDR3 totals 16 residues. V lost 1 base and J 1 base, leaving 13 bases between the germline ends. Germline V gene data show CDR1 as SGHKS and CDR2 as YYEKEE (reference sequence). CDR3 bases: TGTGCCAGCAGCTTGCGACCCCAAGGAGGCACAGATACGCAGTATTTT. Translated: CASSLRPQGGTDTQYF.

This clone appeared a single time. The J gene is TRBJ2-7, the V gene TRBV29-1; 14 bases align to TRBD2. The CDR3 has 15 amino acids. V shed 5 bases, J shed 5 bases, and the junction held 8 bases outside the gene matches. The V gene's germline CDR1 is SQVTM and CDR2 ANQGSEA. In DNA form, the CDR3 reads TGCAGCGTTCTTATCGGGACTAGCGGGAGCCACGAGCAGTACTTC. This gives the protein CSVLIGTSGSHEQYF.

This CDR3 is CASSLERSQQFF. The CDR3, as DNA: TGTGCCAGCAGCTTAGAACGCTCGCAGCAGTTCTTC. The V gene is TRBV7-9, the J gene TRBJ2-1, with D uncertain. The CDR3 extends over 12 amino acids. Trimming pared 1 base from V and 11 bases from J, leaving 9 bases between. Germline V gives CDR1 SEHNR, CDR2 FQNEAQ (reference sequence). Full variable domain (outside the CDR3, taken from reference TRBV7-9 and TRBJ2-1): DTGVSQNPRHKITKRGQNVTFRCDPISEHNRLYWYRQTLGQGPEFLTYFQNEAQLEKSRLLSDRFSAERPKGSFSTLEIQRTEQGDSAMYLCASSLERSQQFFGPGTRLTVL.